This T cell receptor (beta chain) is from a study of molecular identifiers for immune sequencing clone quantification. About the study: In replicates, RNA from about 20,000 or 100,000 naive CD8 cells was split five ways, four sequenced. Whole-study results and caveats: In CMV-specific effectors, clones above 20 copies held over 97% of molecules; naive, under 1%.

This clonotype has a count of ten or more. The antigen remains undetermined. Trimming removed 4 bases from V and 7 bases from J, with 13 bases in between. Germline CDR1 SEHNR, CDR2 FQNEAQ (reference sequence). The CDR3 has 13 amino acids. Sorting captured naive CD8 T cells as CD8+CD4-CCR7+CD45RA+. A single record per CDR3 protein comes from TCRdb applying MiXCR to the PCR reads. The sample shows approximately 20,000 distinct CDR3 sequences, about a fifth of them seen only once. V usage is TRBV7-9 and J usage is TRBJ1-2; possible D gene TRBD1, 5 bases. Sequencing input: naive CD8+ T cells from blood, with Jurkat cell RNA spiked in. Subset of the sample: FACS-sorted CD8+CD4-CCR7+CD45RA+ naive T cells. This TCR derives from a human donor in good health. Some libraries in this study had Jurkat cell RNA spiked in. CDR3 in DNA: TGTGCCAGCAGCTCCCCGGGGGGTAGTGGCTACACCTTC. It specifies CASSSPGGSGYTF. The entire variable domain, with the rest obtained from reference TRBV7-9 and TRBJ1-2, is as follows: DTGVSQNPRHKITKRGQNVTFRCDPISEHNRLYWYRQTLGQGPEFLTYFQNEAQLEKSRLLSDRFSAERPKGSFSTLEIQRTEQGDSAMYLCASSSPGGSGYTFGSGTRLTVV.